The entry below describes one T cell receptor beta chain. Its antigen is not identified. These data are taken from a study of vaccination effects on CD4 cells after COVID-19. Clones were sequenced by immunoSEQ multiplex PCR, and TCRdb holds only the in-frame ones, with some missing. This table has around 69,000 clones, 74% appearing once. Broader study findings: Early post-infection timepoints were absent, and convalescent patients were few.

The germline V gene encodes CDR1 SGHNT and CDR2 YYREEE (reference sequence). The J segment lost 8 bases and the V segment lost 4 bases, leaving 5 bases of the junction unmatched. CDR3 size: 12 residues. The ViraFEST assay expanded antigen-specific CD4+ T cells with viral peptide pools before sequencing. After around 10 days in culture, the CD4+ T cells were isolated. Either the mRNA-1273 or the BNT162b2 vaccine was given to participants as two doses. A density of roughly 2 million PBMC per well was used; these cells were cultured with roughly 10 IU/ml IL-2 and around 10 ug/ml peptides. At days 3 and 7, half of the medium was exchanged for IL-2 medium.

The receptor's source is a human donor who received a COVID-19 vaccine. The rearrangement joins TRBV5-4 to TRBJ1-2, with 7 bases lining up with TRBD1. Source: CD4+ T cells from PBMCs cultured with HCoV-229E spike peptides, taken after COVID-19 vaccination. The CDR3 region is CASSRQGQGYTF. In nucleotides, the CDR3 is TGTGCCAGCAGCCGACAGGGTCAAGGCTACACCTTC.